This record looks at one T cell receptor (beta chain) sequence and its context. Its antigen has not been determined. Per-base qualities were not stored, and no clone one base away is much larger. The V and J ends are trimmed by 3 bases and 4 bases, leaving 7 bases between them. From its cysteine to its phenylalanine, the CDR3 spans 13 amino acids. The CDR3 DNA has 39 bases and is translated from base 1. According to the germline V gene, CDR1 reads SGHVS and CDR2 reads FNYEAQ. Healthy HIV-negative adults with no recently reported acute infections or vaccinations were included as donors. Every donor was a Caucasian adult living in Nashville, Tennessee, USA. For unsorted samples, 90 million or so PBMCs were counted and genomic DNA was extracted with the QIAamp DNA Blood Mini kit. Blood was collected by leukapheresis, and PBMCs were isolated by Ficoll-Histopaque density gradient centrifugation and then cryopreserved in liquid nitrogen vapor phase.

This sample is part of a study of shared clonotypes between healthy human individuals (dated by TCRdb to 2018 to 2021). With respect to the entire study: A couple of women and a few men aged 18 to 49 years were included in the cohort. To estimate repertoire size and how much clonotype sharing occurs between individuals, the study deeply sequenced the blood TCR repertoires of several healthy adults. Different laboratories and diverse techniques were used to prepare libraries and sequence TCR repertoires, to increase sequencing depth and limit assay-specific biases. Between about 0.9 and 8.9 billion PBMCs per donor were obtained by leukapheresis.

Using the deep immunoSEQ assay, TCR CDR3 regions were amplified from genomic DNA by multiplex PCR. Genomic DNA extracted from each cell subset was distributed evenly over all wells of several immunoSEQ 96-well plates, and each plate served as one replicate. For unsorted PBMC, approximately 0.3 ug genomic DNA, equal to 25,000 to 35,000 T cell genomes, was loaded into each replicate PCR. Genomic DNA from unsorted PBMC was sequenced over ten immunoSEQ deep assay plates. Purified libraries were measured with a Qubit 3.0 fluorometer, size-checked on a Bioanalyzer 2100, and measured again with the KAPA Library Quantification kit. Each immunoSEQ 96-well plate was sequenced on its own single-read 150-cycle Illumina NextSeq 550 flow cell. The authors' pipeline ran thus. Because the immunoSEQ output held only junctional sequences and lacked quality scores, the filtering could not match the filtering applied to full-length reads. To assign V/J genes and CDR3, sequences were annotated against IMGT germline references using PyIR, a Python wrapper for IgBLAST v1.9. Reads with weak V/J assignments (E-value above 1e-6), missing CDR3, stop codons, out-of-frame junctions, or ambiguous translated residues were removed. V3J clonotypes were defined as sequences sharing the same inferred V gene, J gene, and CDR3 amino acid sequence. To compute the percentage overlap between repertoires, the number of shared unique clonotypes was divided by the size of the smaller repertoire. RTK rarefaction, the Chao1 estimator, and Recon v2.1 estimates of unobserved clonotypes were used to assess repertoire richness. TCRdb holds this immuneACCESS table with in-frame rearrangements only. Some clones are missing; in checked studies, unresolved V genes explain under half, and the rest has no known cause. That table is the source of V, J and clone size, and D and trimming were worked out from the DNA. This sample holds fewer than 650,000 clones; approximately 80% were observed only once. The ten most abundant clones make up over 10% of the sample.

General findings and caveats noted by the study authors: Sampling was restricted to blood, and TCR repertoires in tissue are likely to differ from TCR repertoires in blood. Based on pairwise subsampling, the degree of clonotype sharing among donors was expected to be affected by sequencing depth. Because the study included a small number of donors, the genetic and exposure-history diversity represented was limited.

The chain is made from TRBV7-6 and TRBJ1-5; no D gene is confidently identified. Material: PBMCs. The sequence derives from a woman in her thirties or forties in good health. Some clones in this sample may be carry-over from other donors' samples. The DNA is as follows: TGTGCCAGCAGCTTCGGGCAGAATCAGCCCCAGCATTTT. Its protein is CASSFGQNQPQHF.